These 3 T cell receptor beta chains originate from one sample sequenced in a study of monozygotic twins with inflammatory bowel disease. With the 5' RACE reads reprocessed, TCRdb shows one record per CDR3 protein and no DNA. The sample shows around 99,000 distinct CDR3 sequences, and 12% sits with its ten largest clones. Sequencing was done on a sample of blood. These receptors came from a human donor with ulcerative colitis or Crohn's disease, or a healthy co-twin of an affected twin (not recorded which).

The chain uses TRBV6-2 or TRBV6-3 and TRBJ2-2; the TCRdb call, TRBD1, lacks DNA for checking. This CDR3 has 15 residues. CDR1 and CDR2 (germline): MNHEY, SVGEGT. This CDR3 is CASSSGTGGPGELFF.

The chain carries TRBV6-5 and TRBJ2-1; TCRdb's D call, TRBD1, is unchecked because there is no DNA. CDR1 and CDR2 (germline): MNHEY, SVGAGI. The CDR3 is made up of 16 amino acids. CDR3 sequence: CASSYSGGADFNEQFF.

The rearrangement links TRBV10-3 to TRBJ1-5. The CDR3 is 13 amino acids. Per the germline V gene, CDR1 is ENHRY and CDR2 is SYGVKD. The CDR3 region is CAITGGLGQPQHF.